This T cell receptor beta chain is from a study of vaccination effects on CD4 cells after COVID-19. About the study: Participants were given two doses of BNT162b2 or mRNA-1273 vaccine. Study findings and constraints: Clones arising from infection and from vaccination showed marked clonal contraction late after vaccination. Convalescent patients numbered few in the study; early post-infection timepoints were missing entirely.

The CDR3 covers 16 residues. Germline-derived CDR1 and CDR2 are LNHDA and SQIVND (reference sequence). The ends were cut back, 2 bases at V and 0 bases at J, with 11 bases in the middle. About this clone itself: Its antigen is not identified.

Expansion with viral peptide pools was applied to antigen-specific CD4+ T cells by the ViraFEST assay prior to sequencing. Culture proceeded for roughly ten days, and CD4+ T cells were then isolated. Vaccinated participants had no history of SARS-CoV-2 infection and tested negative for nucleocapsid antibodies. Half the medium was swapped for IL-2 medium on days 3 and 7. Sequencing was performed with immunoSEQ multiplex PCR; in TCRdb, only in-frame clones are kept and a portion is missing. This table has about 73,000 clones, about four fifths appearing once. J is TRBJ2-4 and V is TRBV19; possible D gene TRBD2, 5 bases. The receptor comes from a human donor who received a COVID-19 vaccine. The specimen was CD4+ T cells from PBMCs cultured with HCoV-NL63 spike peptides, collected before COVID-19 vaccination. The chain's CDR3 is CASSISRGLAKNIQYF. The CDR3 region has the DNA TGTGCCAGTAGTATAAGTCGGGGTCTAGCCAAAAACATTCAGTACTTC.